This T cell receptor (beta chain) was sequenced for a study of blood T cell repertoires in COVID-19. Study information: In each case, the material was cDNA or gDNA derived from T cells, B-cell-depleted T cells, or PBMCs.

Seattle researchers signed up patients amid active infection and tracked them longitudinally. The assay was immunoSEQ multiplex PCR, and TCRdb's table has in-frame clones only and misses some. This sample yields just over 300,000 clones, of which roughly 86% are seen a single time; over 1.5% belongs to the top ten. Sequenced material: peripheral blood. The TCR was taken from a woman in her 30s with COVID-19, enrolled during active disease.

CDR3 sequence (DNA): TGTGCCAGCAGCGTAACTCCAGGGAATCAGCCCCAGCATTTT. It encodes CASSVTPGNQPQHF. The chain employs TRBV9 and TRBJ1-5; TRBD1 is a possible D gene (5 bases). CDR1 SGDLS and CDR2 YYNGEE come from the germline V gene. The CDR3 runs 14 residues. Trimming removed 1 base from V and 4 bases from J, with 9 bases in between.